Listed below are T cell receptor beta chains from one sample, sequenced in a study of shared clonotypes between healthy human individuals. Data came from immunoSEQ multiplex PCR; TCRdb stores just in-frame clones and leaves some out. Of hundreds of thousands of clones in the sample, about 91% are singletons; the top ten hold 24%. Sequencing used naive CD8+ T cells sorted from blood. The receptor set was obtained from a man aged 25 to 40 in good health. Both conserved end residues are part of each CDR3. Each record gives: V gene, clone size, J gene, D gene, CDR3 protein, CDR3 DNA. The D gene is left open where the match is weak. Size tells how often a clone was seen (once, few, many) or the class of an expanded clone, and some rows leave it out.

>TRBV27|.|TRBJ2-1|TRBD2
CASSLLGTSGYNEQFF
TGTGCCAGCAGTTTATTAGGGACTAGCGGGTACAATGAGCAGTTCTTC
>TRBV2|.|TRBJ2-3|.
CASSDGRRIDTQYF
TGTGCCAGCAGTGACGGAAGGAGGATCGATACGCAGTATTTT
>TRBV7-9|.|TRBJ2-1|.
CASSPTWGADNEQFF
TGTGCCAGCAGCCCTACCTGGGGCGCCGACAATGAGCAGTTCTTC
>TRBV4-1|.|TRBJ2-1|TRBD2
CASRATSVGEQFF
TGCGCCAGCAGAGCCACTAGCGTCGGAGAGCAGTTCTTC
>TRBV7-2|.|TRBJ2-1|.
CASSLLLTRSVGREQFF
TGTGCCAGCAGCTTATTACTGACTAGGTCCGTCGGACGGGAGCAGTTCTTC
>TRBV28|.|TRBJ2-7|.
CASRRGGEQYF
TGTGCCAGTAGGCGGGGAGGCGAGCAGTACTTC
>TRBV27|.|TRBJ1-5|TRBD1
CASTPQGQYNQPQHF
TGTGCCAGCACCCCTCAGGGACAGTACAATCAGCCCCAGCATTTT
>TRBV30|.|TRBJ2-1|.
CGQGDLSSYNEQFF
TGTGGTCAAGGAGACTTGAGCTCCTACAATGAGCAGTTCTTC
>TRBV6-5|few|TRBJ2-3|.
CASSYRGSDTQYF
TGTGCCAGCAGTTACAGGGGTTCCGATACGCAGTATTTT
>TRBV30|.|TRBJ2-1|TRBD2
CAWSGLALYNEQFF
TGTGCCTGGAGTGGACTAGCGCTCTACAATGAGCAGTTCTTC
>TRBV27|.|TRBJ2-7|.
CASSPSGYNEQYF
TGTGCCAGCAGTCCCAGCGGTTATAACGAGCAGTACTTC
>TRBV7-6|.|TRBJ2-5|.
CASSSRRTGEEQETQYF
TGTGCCAGCAGCTCCCGAAGAACAGGGGAGGAACAGGAGACCCAGTACTTC
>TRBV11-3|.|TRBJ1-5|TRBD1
CASSPLDPGQGRQPQHF
TGTGCCAGCAGCCCGTTAGACCCTGGACAGGGACGCCAGCCCCAGCATTTT
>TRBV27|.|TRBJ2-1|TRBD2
CASSVMLAGGRNEQFF
TGTGCCAGCAGTGTAATGCTAGCGGGAGGGCGAAATGAGCAGTTCTTC
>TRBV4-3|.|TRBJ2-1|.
CASSQDTGLVYNEQFF
TGCGCCAGCAGCCAAGATACGGGCCTAGTTTACAATGAGCAGTTCTTC
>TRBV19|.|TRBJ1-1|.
CASSIGRNTEAFF
TGTGCCAGTAGTATTGGGCGGAACACTGAAGCTTTCTTT
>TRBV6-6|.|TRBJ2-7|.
CASSYGGMVNEQYF
TGTGCCAGCAGTTACGGGGGGATGGTAAACGAGCAGTACTTC
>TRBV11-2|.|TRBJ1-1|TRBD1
CASSWAGTGVTEAFF
TGTGCCAGCAGCTGGGCCGGGACAGGGGTAACTGAAGCTTTCTTT
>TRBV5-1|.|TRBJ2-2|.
CASSLAWLGELFF
TGCGCCAGCAGCTTGGCCTGGCTCGGGGAGCTGTTTTTT
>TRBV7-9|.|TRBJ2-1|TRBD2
CASSSGTSGRINEQFF
TGTGCCAGCAGCTCCGGGACTAGCGGGAGAATAAATGAGCAGTTCTTC
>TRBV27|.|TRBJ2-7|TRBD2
CASNPAASGAYEQYF
TGTGCCAGCAACCCCGCGGCTAGCGGGGCCTACGAGCAGTACTTC
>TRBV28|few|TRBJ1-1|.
CASHIGAEAFF
TGTGCCAGCCATATCGGGGCTGAAGCTTTCTTT
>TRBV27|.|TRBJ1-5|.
CASSFGEGFQPQHF
TGTGCCAGCAGTTTTGGTGAGGGGTTTCAGCCCCAGCATTTT
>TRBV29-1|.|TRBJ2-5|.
CSVEEEVEETQYF
TGCAGCGTTGAAGAGGAGGTCGAAGAGACCCAGTACTTC
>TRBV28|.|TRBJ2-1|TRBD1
CASKHSQGTGLYNEQFF
TGTGCCAGCAAGCACTCCCAGGGGACAGGGCTTTACAATGAGCAGTTCTTC
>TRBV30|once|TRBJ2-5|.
CAWSQGSFFEGTQYF
TGTGCCTGGAGTCAGGGGAGTTTTTTCGAAGGGACCCAGTACTTC
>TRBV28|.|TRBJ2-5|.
CASSFRRYQETQYF
TGTGCCAGCAGTTTCCGAAGGTACCAAGAGACCCAGTACTTC
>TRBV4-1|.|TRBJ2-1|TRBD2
CASSQDHATGTSPSDEQFF
TGCGCCAGCAGCCAAGATCATGCAACCGGGACTAGCCCGTCAGATGAGCAGTTCTTC
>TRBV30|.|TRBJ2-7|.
CAWNIGVSYEQYF
TGTGCCTGGAATATAGGAGTCTCCTACGAGCAGTACTTC
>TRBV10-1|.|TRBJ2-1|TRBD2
CASSAVHASGSFNEQFF
TGCGCCAGCAGTGCGGTCCATGCTAGCGGGAGCTTCAATGAGCAGTTCTTC
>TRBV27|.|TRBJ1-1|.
CASCPLGNTEAFF
TGTGCCAGCTGTCCCCTGGGGAACACTGAAGCTTTCTTT
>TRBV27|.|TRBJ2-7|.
CASSFHLSQGEQYF
TGTGCCAGCAGTTTTCATCTTTCCCAGGGCGAGCAGTACTTC
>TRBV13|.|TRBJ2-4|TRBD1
CASSWTGGGPKNIQYF
TGTGCCAGCAGCTGGACAGGGGGCGGGCCCAAAAACATTCAGTACTTC
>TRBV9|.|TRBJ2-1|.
CASSVLAGWDWDEQFF
TGTGCCAGCAGCGTGCTGGCAGGGTGGGACTGGGATGAGCAGTTCTTC
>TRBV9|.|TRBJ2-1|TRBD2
CASSAGTRYEQFF
TGTGCCAGCAGCGCCGGGACTAGATATGAGCAGTTCTTC
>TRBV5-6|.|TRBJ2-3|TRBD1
CASSLGTGGGTDTQYF
TGTGCCAGCAGCCTCGGGACAGGGGGTGGCACAGATACGCAGTATTTT
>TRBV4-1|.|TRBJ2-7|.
CASSQTVRNSYEQYF
TGCGCCAGCAGCCAAACGGTGAGGAACTCCTACGAGCAGTACTTC
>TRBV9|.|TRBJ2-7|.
CASSVTGRSSYEQYF
TGTGCCAGCAGCGTAACGGGACGGAGCTCCTACGAGCAGTACTTC
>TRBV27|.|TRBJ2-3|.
CASSLGGGAWDTQYF
TGTGCCAGCAGTTTGGGTGGGGGCGCATGGGATACGCAGTATTTT
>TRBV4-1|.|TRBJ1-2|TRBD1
CASSSKDRGHYGYTF
TGCGCCAGCAGCTCCAAGGACAGGGGCCATTATGGCTACACCTTC
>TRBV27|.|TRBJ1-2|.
CASSLRGAYDNYGYTF
TGTGCCAGCAGTTTACGGGGGGCCTACGATAACTATGGCTACACCTTC
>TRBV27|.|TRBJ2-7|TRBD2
CASSPRTSKGEEQYF
TGTGCCAGCAGCCCCAGGACTAGTAAGGGAGAAGAGCAGTACTTC
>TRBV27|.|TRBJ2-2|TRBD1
CASSLSPGTGTGELFF
TGTGCCAGCAGTTTATCGCCGGGGACAGGAACCGGGGAGCTGTTTTTT
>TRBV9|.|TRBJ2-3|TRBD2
CASSGGLAGLRPSTDTQYF
TGTGCCAGCAGCGGTGGGCTAGCGGGATTGAGACCTAGCACAGATACGCAGTATTTT
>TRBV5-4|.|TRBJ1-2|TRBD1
CASSPGTGGYTF
TGTGCCAGCAGCCCGGGGACAGGAGGCTACACCTTC
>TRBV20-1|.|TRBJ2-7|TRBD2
CSGRGAREQYF
TGCAGTGGGCGGGGGGCGCGCGAGCAGTACTTC